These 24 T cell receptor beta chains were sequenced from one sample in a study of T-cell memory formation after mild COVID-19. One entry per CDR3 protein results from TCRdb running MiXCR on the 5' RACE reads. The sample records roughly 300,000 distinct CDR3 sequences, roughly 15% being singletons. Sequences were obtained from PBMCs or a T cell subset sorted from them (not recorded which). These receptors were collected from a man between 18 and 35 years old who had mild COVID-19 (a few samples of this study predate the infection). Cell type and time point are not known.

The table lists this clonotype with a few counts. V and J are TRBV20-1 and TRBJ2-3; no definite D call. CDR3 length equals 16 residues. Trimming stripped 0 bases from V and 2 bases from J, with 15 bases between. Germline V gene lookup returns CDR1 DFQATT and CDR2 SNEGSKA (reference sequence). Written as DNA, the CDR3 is TGCAGTGCTAGAGAACGGTCCGGCTATGTCACAGATACGCAGTATTTT. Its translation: CSARERSGYVTDTQYF.

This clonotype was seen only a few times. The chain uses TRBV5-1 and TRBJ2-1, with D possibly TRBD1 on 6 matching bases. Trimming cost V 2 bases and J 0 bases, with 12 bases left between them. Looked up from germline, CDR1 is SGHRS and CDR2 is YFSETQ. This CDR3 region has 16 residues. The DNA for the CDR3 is TGCGCCAGCAGCTTTCTCGGACAGAGCTCCTACAATGAGCAGTTCTTC. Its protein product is CASSFLGQSSYNEQFF.

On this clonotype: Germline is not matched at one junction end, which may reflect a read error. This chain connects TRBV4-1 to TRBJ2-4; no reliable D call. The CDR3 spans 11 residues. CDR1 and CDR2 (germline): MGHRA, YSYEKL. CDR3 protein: CASSQEAALEF. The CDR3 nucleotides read TGCGCCAGCAGCCAAGAGGCGGCCCTAGAATTC.

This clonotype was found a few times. In DNA form, the CDR3 reads TGTGCCAGCAGCCAAGTACAGGGAGTCCCCTCTGGGGCCAACGTCCTGACTTTC. Its translation: CASSQVQGVPSGANVLTF. J is TRBJ2-6 and V is TRBV4-2; D possibly corresponds to TRBD1 (6 bases). The germline V and J ends were trimmed by 1 base and 0 bases, with 13 bases remaining between them. Germline lookup yields CDR1 LGHNA and CDR2 YNFKEQ. The CDR3 has 18 residues.

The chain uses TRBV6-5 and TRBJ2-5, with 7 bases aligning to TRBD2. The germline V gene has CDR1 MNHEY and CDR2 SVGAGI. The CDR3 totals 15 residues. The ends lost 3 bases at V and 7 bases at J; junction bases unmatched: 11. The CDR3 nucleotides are TGTGCCAGCAGTTATCACGGGACTACGGGGGGGACCCAGTACTTC. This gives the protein CASSYHGTTGGTQYF.

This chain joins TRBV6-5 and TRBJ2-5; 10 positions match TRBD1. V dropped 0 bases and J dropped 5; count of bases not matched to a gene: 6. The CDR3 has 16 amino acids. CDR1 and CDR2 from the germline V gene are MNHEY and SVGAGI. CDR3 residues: CASSYSGQGKGETQYF. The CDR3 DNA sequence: TGTGCCAGCAGTTACTCGGGACAGGGGAAAGGGGAGACCCAGTACTTC.

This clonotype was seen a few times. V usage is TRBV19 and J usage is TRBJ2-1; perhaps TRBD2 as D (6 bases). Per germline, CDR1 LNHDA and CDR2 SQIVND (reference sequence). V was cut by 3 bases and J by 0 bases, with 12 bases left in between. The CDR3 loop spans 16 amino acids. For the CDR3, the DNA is TGTGCCAGTAGTATCGGGGGAAGTGTCTCCTACAATGAGCAGTTCTTC. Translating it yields CASSIGGSVSYNEQFF.

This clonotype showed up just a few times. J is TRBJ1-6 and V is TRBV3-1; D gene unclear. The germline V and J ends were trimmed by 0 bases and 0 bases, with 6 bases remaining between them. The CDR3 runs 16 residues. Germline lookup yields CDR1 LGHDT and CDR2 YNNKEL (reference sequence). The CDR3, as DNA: TGTGCCAGCAGCCAAGATAGGAGCTCCTATAATTCACCCCTCCACTTT. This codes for CASSQDRSSYNSPLHF.

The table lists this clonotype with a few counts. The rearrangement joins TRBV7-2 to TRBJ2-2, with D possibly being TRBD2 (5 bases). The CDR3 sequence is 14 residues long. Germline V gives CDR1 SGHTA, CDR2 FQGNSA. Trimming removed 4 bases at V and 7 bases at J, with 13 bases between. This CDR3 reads CASSSRVVGGELFF. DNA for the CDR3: TGTGCCAGCAGCTCGAGGGTAGTAGGCGGGGAGCTGTTTTTT.

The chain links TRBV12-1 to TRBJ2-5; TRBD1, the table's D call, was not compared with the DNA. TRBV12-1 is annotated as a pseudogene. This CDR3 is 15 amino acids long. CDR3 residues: CASSLLYRGQETQYF. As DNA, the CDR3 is TGTGCCAGCAGCCTCCTCTACAGGGGACAAGAGACCCAGTACTTC.

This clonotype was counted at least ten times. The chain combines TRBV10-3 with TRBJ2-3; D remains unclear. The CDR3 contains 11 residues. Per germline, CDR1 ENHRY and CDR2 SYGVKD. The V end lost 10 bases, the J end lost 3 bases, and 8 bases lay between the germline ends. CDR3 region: CATTGTDTQYF. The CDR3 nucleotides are TGTGCCACTACCGGAACAGATACGCAGTATTTT.

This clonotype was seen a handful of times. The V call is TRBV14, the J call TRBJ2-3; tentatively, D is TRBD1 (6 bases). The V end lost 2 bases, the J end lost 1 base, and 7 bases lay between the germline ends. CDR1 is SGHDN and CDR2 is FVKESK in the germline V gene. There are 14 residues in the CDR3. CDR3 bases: TGTGCCAGCAGCCAAAGACAGGGCACAGATACGCAGTATTTT. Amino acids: CASSQRQGTDTQYF.

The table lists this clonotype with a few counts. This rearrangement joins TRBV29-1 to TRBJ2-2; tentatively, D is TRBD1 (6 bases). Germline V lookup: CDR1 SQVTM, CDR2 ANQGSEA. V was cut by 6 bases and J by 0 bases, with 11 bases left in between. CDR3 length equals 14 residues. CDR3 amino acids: CSVQQGSNTGELFF. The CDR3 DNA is TGCAGCGTCCAACAGGGATCGAACACCGGGGAGCTGTTTTTT.

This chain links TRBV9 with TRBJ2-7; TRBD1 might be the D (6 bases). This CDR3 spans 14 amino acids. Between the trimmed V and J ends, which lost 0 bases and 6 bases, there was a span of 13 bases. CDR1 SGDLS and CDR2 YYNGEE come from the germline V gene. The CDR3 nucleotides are TGTGCCAGCAGCGTAGACCCTAGGGGGACCGAGCAGTACTTC. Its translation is CASSVDPRGTEQYF.

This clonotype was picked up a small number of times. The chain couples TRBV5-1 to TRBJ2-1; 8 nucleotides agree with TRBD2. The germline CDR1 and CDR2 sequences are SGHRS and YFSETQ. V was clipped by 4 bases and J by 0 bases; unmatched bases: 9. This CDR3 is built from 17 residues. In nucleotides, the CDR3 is TGCGCCAGCAGCCCGGGGGGGACTCTGAGCTCCTACAATGAGCAGTTCTTC. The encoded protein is CASSPGGTLSSYNEQFF.

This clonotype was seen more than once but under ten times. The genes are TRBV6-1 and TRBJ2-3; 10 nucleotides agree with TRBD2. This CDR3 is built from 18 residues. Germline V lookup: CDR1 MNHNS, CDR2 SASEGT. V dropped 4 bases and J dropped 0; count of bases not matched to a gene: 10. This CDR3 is CASSVYLAGVASTDTQYF. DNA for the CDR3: TGTGCCAGCAGTGTCTACCTAGCGGGGGTGGCTAGCACAGATACGCAGTATTTT.

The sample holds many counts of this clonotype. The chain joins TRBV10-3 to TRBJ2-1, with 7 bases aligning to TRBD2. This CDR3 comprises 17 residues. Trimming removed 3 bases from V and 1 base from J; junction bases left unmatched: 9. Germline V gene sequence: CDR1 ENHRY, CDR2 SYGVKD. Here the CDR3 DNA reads TGTGCCATCAGTGACCCTCTAGGCGGGGGTTCCTACAATGAGCAGTTCTTC. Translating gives CAISDPLGGGSYNEQFF.

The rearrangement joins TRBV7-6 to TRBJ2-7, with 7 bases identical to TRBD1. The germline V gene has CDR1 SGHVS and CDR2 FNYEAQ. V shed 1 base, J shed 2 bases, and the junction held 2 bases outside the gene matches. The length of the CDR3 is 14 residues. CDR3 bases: TGTGCCAGCAGCTTAGATGACAGGGCCTACGAGCAGTACTTC. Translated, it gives CASSLDDRAYEQYF. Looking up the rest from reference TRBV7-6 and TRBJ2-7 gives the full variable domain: GAGVSQSPRYKVTKRGQDVALRCDPISGHVSLYWYRQALGQGPEFLTYFNYEAQQDKSGLPNDRFSAERPEGSISTLTIQRTEQRDSAMYRCASSLDDRAYEQYFGPGTRLTVT.

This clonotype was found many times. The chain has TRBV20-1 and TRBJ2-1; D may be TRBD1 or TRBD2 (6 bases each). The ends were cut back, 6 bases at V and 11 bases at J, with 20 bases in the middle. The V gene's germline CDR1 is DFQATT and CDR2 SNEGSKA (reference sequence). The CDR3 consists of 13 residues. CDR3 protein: CSATRPGGSKQFF. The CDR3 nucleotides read TGCAGTGCGACCCGCCCCGGGGGCAGTAAGCAGTTCTTC.

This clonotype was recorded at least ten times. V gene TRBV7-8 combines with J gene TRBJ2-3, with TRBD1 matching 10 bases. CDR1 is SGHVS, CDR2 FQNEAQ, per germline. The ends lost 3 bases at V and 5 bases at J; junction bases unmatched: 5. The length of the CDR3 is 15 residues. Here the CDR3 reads CASSFRDRGRDTQYF. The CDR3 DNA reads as TGTGCCAGCAGCTTCCGGGACAGGGGTAGAGATACGCAGTATTTT.

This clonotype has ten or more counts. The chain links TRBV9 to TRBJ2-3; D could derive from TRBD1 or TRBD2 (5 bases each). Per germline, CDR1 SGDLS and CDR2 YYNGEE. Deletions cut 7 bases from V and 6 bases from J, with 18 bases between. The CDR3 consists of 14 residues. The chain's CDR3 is CASGRGPNGDTQYF. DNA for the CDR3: TGTGCCAGCGGACGGGGCCCGAATGGTGATACGCAGTATTTT.

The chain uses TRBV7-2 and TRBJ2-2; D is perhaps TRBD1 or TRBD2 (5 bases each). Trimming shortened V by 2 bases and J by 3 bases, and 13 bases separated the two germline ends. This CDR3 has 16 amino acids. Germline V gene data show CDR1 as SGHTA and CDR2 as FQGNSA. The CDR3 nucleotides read TGTGCCAGCAGCTTAAGGGGCGGGCCGGACACCGGGGAGCTGTTTTTT. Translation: CASSLRGGPDTGELFF.

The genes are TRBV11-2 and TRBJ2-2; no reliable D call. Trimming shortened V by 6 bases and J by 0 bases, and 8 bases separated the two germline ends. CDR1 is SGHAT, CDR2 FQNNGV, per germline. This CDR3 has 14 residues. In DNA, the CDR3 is TGTGCCAGCAGGGAGAACGCGAACACCGGGGAGCTGTTTTTT. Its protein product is CASRENANTGELFF.

The CDR3 coding sequence is TGTGCCAGCAGCTTGCCGGAGGTGGGTACGCAGTATTTT. Its translation: CASSLPEVGTQYF. The genes are TRBV5-4 and TRBJ2-3; a weak D match, TRBD2 (5 bases). CDR1 SGHNT and CDR2 YYREEE come from the germline V gene (reference sequence). This CDR3 region has 13 residues. V lost 1 base, J lost 8 bases, and 11 bases lay in between.